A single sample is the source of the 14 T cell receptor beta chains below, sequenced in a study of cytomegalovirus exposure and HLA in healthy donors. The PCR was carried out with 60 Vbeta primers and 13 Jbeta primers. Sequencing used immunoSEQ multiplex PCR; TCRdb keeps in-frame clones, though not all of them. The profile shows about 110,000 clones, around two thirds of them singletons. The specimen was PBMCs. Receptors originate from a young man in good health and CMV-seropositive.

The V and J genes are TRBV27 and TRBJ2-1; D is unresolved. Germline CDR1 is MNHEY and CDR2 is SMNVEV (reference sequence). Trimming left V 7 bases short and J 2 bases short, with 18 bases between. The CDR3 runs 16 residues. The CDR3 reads CASTPLLSRAYNEQFF. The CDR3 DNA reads TGTGCCAGCACCCCGCTTCTATCACGGGCCTACAATGAGCAGTTCTTC.

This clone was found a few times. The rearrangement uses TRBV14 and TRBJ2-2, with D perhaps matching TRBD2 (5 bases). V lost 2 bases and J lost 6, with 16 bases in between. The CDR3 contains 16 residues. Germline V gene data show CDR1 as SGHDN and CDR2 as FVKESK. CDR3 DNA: TGTGCCAGCAGCCAACCGTCTAGCTCTCTCGCCGGGGAGCTGTTTTTT. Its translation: CASSQPSSSLAGELFF.

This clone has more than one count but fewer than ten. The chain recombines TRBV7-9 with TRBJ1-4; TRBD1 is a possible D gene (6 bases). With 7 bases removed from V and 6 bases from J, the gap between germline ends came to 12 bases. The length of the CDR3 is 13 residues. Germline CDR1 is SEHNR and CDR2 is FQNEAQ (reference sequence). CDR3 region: CASTLTGYEKLFF. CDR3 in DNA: TGTGCCAGCACTCTCACAGGGTATGAAAAACTGTTTTTT. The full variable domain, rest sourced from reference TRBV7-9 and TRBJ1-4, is DTGVSQNPRHKITKRGQNVTFRCDPISEHNRLYWYRQTLGQGPEFLTYFQNEAQLEKSRLLSDRFSAERPKGSFSTLEIQRTEQGDSAMYLCASTLTGYEKLFFGSGTQLSVL.

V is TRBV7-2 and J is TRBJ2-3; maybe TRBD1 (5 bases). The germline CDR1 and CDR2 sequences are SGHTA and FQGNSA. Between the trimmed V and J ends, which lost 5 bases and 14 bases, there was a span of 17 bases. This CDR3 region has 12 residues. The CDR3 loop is CASSLQVAATYF. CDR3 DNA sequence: TGTGCCAGCAGCCTACAGGTGGCAGCTACGTATTTT.

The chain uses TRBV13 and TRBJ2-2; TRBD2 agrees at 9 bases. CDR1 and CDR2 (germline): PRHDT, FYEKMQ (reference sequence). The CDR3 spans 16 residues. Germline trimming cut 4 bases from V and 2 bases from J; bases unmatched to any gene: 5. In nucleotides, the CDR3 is TGTGCCAGCAGCTGGGCGACTAGCGGAAACACCGGGGAGCTGTTTTTT. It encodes CASSWATSGNTGELFF.

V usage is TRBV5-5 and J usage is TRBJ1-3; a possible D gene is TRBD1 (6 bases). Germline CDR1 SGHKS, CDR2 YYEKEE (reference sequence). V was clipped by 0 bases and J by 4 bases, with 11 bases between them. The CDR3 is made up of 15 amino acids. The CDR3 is CASSLGQARGNTIYF. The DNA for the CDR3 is TGTGCCAGCAGCTTGGGACAGGCGCGCGGAAACACCATATATTTT.

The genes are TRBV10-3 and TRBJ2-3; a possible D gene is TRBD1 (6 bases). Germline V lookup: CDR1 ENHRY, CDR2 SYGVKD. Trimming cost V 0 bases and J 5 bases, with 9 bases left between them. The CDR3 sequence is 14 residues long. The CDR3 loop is CAISESQGQDTQYF. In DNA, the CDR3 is TGTGCCATCAGTGAGTCGCAGGGGCAAGATACGCAGTATTTT.

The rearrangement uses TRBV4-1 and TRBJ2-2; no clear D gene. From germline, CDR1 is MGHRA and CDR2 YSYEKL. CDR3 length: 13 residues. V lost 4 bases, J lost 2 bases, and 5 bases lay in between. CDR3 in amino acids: CASSPVNTGELFF. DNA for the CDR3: TGCGCCAGCAGCCCAGTCAACACCGGGGAGCTGTTTTTT.

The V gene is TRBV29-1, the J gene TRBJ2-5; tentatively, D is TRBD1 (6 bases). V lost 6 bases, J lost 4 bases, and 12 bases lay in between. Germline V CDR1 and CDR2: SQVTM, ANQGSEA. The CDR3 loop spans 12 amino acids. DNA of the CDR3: TGCAGCGTGTACAGGGTCGGAGAGACCCAGTACTTC. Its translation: CSVYRVGETQYF.

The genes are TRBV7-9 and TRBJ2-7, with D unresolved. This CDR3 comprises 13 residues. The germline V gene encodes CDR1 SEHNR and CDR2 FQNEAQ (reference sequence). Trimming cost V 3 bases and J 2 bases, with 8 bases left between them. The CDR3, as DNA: TGTGCCAGCAGCTTTCTAGAAACCTACGAGCAGTACTTC. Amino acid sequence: CASSFLETYEQYF. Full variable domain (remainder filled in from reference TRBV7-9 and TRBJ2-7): DTGVSQNPRHKITKRGQNVTFRCDPISEHNRLYWYRQTLGQGPEFLTYFQNEAQLEKSRLLSDRFSAERPKGSFSTLEIQRTEQGDSAMYLCASSFLETYEQYFGPGTRLTVT.

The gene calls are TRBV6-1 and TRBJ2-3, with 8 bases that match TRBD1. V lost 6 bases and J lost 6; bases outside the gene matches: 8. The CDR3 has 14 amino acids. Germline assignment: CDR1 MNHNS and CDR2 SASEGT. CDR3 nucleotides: TGTGCCAGCAGCGTCGGACAGGGTGAGGATACGCAGTATTTT. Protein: CASSVGQGEDTQYF.

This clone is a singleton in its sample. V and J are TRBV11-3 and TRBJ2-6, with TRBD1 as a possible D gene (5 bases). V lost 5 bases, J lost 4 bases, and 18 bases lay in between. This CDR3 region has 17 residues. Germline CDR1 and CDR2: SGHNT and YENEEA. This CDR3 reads CASSPQAGQEGANVLTF. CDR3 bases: TGTGCCAGCAGCCCCCAGGCAGGGCAGGAAGGGGCCAACGTCCTGACTTTC.

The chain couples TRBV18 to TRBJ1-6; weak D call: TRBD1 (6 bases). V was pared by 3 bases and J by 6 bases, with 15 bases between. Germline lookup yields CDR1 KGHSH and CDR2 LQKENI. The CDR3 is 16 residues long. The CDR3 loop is CASSPRTVALNSPLHF. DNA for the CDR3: TGTGCCAGCTCACCTAGGACAGTAGCCCTTAATTCACCCCTCCACTTT. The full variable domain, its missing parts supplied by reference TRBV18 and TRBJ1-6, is NAGVMQNPRHLVRRRGQEARLRCSPMKGHSHVYWYRQLPEEGLKFMVYLQKENIIDESGMPKERFSAEFPKEGPSILRIQQVVRGDSAAYFCASSPRTVALNSPLHFGNGTRLTVT.

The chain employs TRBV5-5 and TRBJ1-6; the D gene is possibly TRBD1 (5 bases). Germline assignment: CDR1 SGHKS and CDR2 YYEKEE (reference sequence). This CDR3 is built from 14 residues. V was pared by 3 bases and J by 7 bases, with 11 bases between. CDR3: CASSSTDTNSPLHF. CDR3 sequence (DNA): TGTGCCAGCAGCTCGACAGACACAAATTCACCCCTCCACTTT.